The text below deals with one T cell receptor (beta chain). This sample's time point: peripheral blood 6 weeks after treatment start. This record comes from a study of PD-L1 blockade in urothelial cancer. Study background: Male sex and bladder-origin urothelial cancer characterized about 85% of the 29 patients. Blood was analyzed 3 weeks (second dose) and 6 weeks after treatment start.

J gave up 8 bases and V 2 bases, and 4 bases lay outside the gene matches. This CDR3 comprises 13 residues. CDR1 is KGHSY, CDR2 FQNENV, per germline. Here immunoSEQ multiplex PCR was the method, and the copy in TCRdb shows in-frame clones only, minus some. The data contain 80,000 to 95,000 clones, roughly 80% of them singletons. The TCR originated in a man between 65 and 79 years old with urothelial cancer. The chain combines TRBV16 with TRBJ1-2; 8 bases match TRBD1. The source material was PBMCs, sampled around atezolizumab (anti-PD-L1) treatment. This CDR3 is CASSQGTGLGYTF. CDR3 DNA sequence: TGTGCCAGCAGCCAAGGGACAGGCCTAGGCTACACCTTC.